This TCR beta chain was found in a study of a mutant IDH1 vaccine in newly diagnosed glioma. Study-wide context: Patients began vaccination 4-6 weeks after radiotherapy alone, or with temozolomide cycles. Sex among treated patients split about 60% male, about 40% female; mean age was about 43 years. Most patients had radiochemotherapy with temozolomide before enrollment; others had one alone.

Note on this clone: The antigen remains unidentified.

Method: immunoSEQ multiplex PCR; TCRdb's copy keeps in-frame clones and lacks some. Here the sample spans approximately 79,000 clones, approximately 85% being singletons. V trimming: 6 bases; J trimming: 4 bases; junction bases outside the gene matches: 3. Germline V CDR1 and CDR2: MRHNA, SNTAGT. The CDR3 consists of 14 residues. Time point noted: week 23, last vaccination. Every vaccine dose comprised 300 ug of mutant IDH1 20-mer peptide plus topical imiquimod. Donor tumors were new WHO grade 3 or 4 IDH1-mutant, ATRX-lost astrocytomas. The V call is TRBV6-4, the J call TRBJ2-2; 9 positions match TRBD2. The sequenced sample was PBMCs, obtained from a glioma patient whose treatment included an IDH1 peptide vaccine. The TCR sequence derives from a woman in her fifties or sixties with glioma. CDR3 bases: TGTGCCAGCAGGCGACTAGCGGCCACCGGGGAGCTGTTTTTT. This translates into CASRRLAATGELFF.